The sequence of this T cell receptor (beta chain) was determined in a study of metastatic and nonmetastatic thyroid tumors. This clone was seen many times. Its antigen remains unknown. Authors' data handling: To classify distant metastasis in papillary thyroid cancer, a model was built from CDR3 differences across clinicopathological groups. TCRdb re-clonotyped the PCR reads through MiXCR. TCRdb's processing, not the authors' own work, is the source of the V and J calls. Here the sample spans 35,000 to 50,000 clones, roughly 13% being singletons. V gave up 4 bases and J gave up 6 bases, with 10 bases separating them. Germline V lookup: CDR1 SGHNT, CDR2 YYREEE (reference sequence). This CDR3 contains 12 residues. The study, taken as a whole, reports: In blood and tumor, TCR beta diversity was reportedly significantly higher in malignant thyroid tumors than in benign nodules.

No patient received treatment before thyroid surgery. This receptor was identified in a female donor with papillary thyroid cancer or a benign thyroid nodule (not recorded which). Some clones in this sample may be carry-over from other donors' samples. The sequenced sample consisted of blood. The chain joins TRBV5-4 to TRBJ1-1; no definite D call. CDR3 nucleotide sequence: TGTGCCAGCAGCCTAAGGTTGCCTGAAGCTTTCTTT. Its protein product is CASSLRLPEAFF.